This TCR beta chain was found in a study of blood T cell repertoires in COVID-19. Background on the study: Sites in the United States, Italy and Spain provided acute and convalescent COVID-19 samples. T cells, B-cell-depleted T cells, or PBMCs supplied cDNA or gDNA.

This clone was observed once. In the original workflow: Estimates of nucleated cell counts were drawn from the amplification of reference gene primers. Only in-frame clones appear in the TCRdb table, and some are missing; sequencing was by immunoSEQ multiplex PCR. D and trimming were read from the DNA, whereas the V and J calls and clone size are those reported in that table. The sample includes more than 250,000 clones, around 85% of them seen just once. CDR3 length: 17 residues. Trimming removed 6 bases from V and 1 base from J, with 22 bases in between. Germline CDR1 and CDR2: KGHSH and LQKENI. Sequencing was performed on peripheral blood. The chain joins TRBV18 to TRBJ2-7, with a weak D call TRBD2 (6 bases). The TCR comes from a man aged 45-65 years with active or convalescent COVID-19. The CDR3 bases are TGTGCCAGCTCTCCCAAGGGTAGCGGAGGGGTTTCCTACGAGCAGTACTTC. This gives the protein CASSPKGSGGVSYEQYF.